Detailed here is one T cell receptor (beta chain). This entry belongs to a study of Ad26.COV2.S vaccination and SARS-CoV-2 variants. Trimming shortened V by 4 bases and J by 7 bases, and 7 bases separated the two germline ends. CDR3 length: 11 residues. This table comes from immunoSEQ multiplex PCR, and its TCRdb copy is limited to in-frame clones, with some not included. Among about 350,000 clones listed, approximately 90% were seen once. Treatment given: around 19 received Ad26.COV2.S at low or high dose, single or two shots; about 5 received placebo; per-sample allocation not given. The investigators took samples on day 63 after the first vaccine or placebo injection. Adults aged 18-55 years in Boston included the donor. Ad26.COV2.S expressed prefusion-stabilized spike from the original Wuhan strain.

The clonotype was recovered from a person between 18 and 60 years old who received the Ad26.COV2.S COVID-19 vaccine or a placebo. Sample: peripheral blood, taken in a trial of Ad26.COV2.S vaccine versus placebo. This sequence joins TRBV12-3 or TRBV12-4 and TRBJ2-5, with unresolved D. CDR3 amino acids: CASSSQRTQYF. CDR3 coding DNA: TGTGCCAGCAGTTCCCAACGGACCCAGTACTTC.